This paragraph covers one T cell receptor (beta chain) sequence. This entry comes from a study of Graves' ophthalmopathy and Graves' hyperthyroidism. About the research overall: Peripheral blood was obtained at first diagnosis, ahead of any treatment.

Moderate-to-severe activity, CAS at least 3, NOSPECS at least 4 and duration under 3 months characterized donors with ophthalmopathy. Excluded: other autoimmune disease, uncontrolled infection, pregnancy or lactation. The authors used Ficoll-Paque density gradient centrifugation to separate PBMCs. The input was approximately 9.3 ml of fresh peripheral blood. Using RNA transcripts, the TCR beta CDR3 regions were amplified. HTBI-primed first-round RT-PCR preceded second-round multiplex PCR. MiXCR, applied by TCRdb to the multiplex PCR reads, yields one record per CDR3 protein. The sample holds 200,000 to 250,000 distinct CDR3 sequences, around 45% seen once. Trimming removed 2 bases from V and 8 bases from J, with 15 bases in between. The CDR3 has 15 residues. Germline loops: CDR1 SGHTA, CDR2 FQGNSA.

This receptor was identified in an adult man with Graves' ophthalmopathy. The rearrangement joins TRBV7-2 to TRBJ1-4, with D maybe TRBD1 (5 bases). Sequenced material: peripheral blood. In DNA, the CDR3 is TGTGCCAGCAGCTTAACAGGCTCTATCGGGGAAAAACTGTTTTTT. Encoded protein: CASSLTGSIGEKLFF.